The rows below give T cell receptor beta chains drawn from one sample of a study of blood T cell repertoires in COVID-19. Clones were sequenced by immunoSEQ multiplex PCR, and TCRdb holds only the in-frame ones, with some missing. The sample records fewer than 250,000 clones, around 84% being singletons. What was sequenced was PBMCs or T cells enriched from blood (not recorded which). The source of these receptors is a woman aged 25 to 45 who had been exposed to COVID-19. The conserved cysteine and the conserved F or W are not part of the CDR3 here.

CDR3aa,j_gene,v_gene
ASGRLPTEAF,TRBJ1-1,TRBV9
ASSDSGGGSYNEQF,TRBJ2-1,TRBV5-6
ASSQLSGGTEAF,TRBJ1-1,TRBV4-1
ASSDPGQGSYEQY,TRBJ2-7,TRBV5-4
ASSVEGQAHYT,TRBJ1-2,TRBV9
ASAKSGGSGDTQY,TRBJ2-3,TRBV10-3
ASSPGTGDTEAF,TRBJ1-1,TRBV3-1/TRBV3-2
ASSINLDRGYEQY,TRBJ2-7,TRBV19
ASSPSQGTEAF,TRBJ1-1,TRBV9
ASSLRDSATDTQY,TRBJ2-3,TRBV5-1
ASRISTGEQF,TRBJ2-1,TRBV5-1
ASSLGETGGRIT,TRBJ1-2,TRBV5-1
ASSLEGLGGGAREQF,TRBJ2-1,TRBV7-9
ASSPSRGFYEQY,TRBJ2-7,TRBV7-2
ASNQDRNYGYT,TRBJ1-2,TRBV5-1